This T cell receptor (beta chain) was captured by sequencing in a study of T cells in Graves' hyperthyroidism and ophthalmopathy. Findings of the study overall: Stable hyperthyroidism was separated from ophthalmopathy by a model based on 13 V-J features.

A patient was excluded if there was uncontrolled infection, other autoimmune disease, pregnancy or lactation. Clinical symptoms, serum thyroxine, TRAb, thyroid ultrasound and orbital computed tomography established diagnosis. Trimming removed 2 bases at V and 1 base at J, with 4 bases between. The CDR3 runs to 14 residues. From germline, CDR1 is SGDLS and CDR2 YYNGEE. This clonotype showed up many times. Its antigen remains unidentified. The source material, RNA transcripts, was used to amplify TCR beta CDR3 regions. Carried out on the TCR CDR3, a first-round RT-PCR used the HTBI primer set. TCRdb independently ran MiXCR on the multiplex PCR reads; one entry per CDR3 protein. The sample contains about 500,000 distinct CDR3 sequences, over 35% of which appear only once.

Material: peripheral blood or thyroid tissue (not recorded which). The chain is built from TRBV9 and TRBJ2-6; D gene unclear. The sequence derives from an adult woman with Graves' disease, either hyperthyroidism or ophthalmopathy (not recorded which). For the CDR3, the DNA is TGTGCCAGCAGCGTTTGGTCTGGGGCCAACGTCCTGACTTTC. Encoded protein: CASSVWSGANVLTF.